This T cell receptor beta chain stems from a study of vaccination effects on CD4 cells after COVID-19. The overall study: Sample donation by two convalescent patients took place 16 days and one week before vaccination. Study findings and constraints: In convalescent patients, vaccine-induced clones largely differed from infection-induced clones.

Some clones are missing from TCRdb's copy, which holds only in-frame ones; the method was immunoSEQ multiplex PCR. The sample consists of tens of thousands of clones, about three quarters of them appearing once. A remark on this clone: Its target is unknown.

Expansion with viral peptide pools was applied to antigen-specific CD4+ T cells by the ViraFEST assay prior to sequencing. Following 10 days of culture, CD4+ T cells were isolated. This individual contracted SARS-CoV-2 between March and December 2020, as verified by PCR. IL-2 at 8 to 10 IU/ml and peptides at approximately 9.5 ug/ml were added to cultured PBMC, two million per well. IL-2 medium was substituted for half the medium on days 3 and 7. The CDR3 runs 13 residues. V shed 3 bases and J shed 7 bases, with 15 bases lying between them. Germline V CDR1 and CDR2: GTSNPN, SVGIG (reference sequence). The chain recombines TRBV30 with TRBJ1-2; D perhaps matches TRBD1 (6 bases). The sequence was obtained from a human donor who had a prior SARS-CoV-2 infection. The specimen comprised CD4+ T cells from PBMCs cultured with HCoV-NL63 spike peptides, sampled before COVID-19 vaccination. CDR3: CAWRETGPGGYTF. The CDR3 nucleotides read TGTGCCTGGAGGGAAACAGGGCCAGGTGGCTACACCTTC.